This T cell receptor (beta chain) was observed in a study of cytomegalovirus exposure and HLA in healthy donors. The J segment lost 4 bases and the V segment lost 4 bases, leaving 2 bases of the junction unmatched. Germline loops: CDR1 LNHNV, CDR2 YYDKDF (reference sequence). The CDR3 consists of 14 residues. PCR used 60 Vbeta primers and 13 Jbeta primers. Repertoires were generated with immunoSEQ multiplex PCR, while TCRdb's copy carries only in-frame clones and drops some. Among about 130,000 clones listed, around four fifths were seen once. This clonotype originated in a male donor in good health and CMV-seronegative. V usage is TRBV15 and J usage is TRBJ2-1; 9 bases agree with TRBD1. Input material: PBMCs. The DNA for the CDR3 is TGTGCCACCAGCAACAGGGGGCTGTACAATGAGCAGTTCTTC. It specifies CATSNRGLYNEQFF. The variable domain in full, completed from reference TRBV15 and TRBJ2-1, reads DAMVIQNPRYQVTQFGKPVTLSCSQTLNHNVMYWYQQKSSQAPKLLFHYYDKDFNNEADTPDNFQSRRPNTSFCFLDIRSPGLGDTAMYLCATSNRGLYNEQFFGPGTRLTVL.